The 21 T cell receptor beta chains given below trace back to one sample, sequenced in a study of OX40 agonist ivuxolimab in advanced cancers. Produced via immunoSEQ multiplex PCR; TCRdb's table is partial and in-frame only. Of about 94,000 clones listed, more than 75% are singletons. The specimen was CD4+ or CD8+ T cells sorted from blood, collected in a trial of the OX40 agonist ivuxolimab. The receptors were gathered from an adult with an advanced solid tumor such as melanoma, head and neck, liver or kidney cancer.

The chain is built from TRBV10-3 and TRBJ2-1, with D maybe TRBD1 (5 bases). The V end lost 2 bases, the J end lost 7 bases, and 15 bases lay between the germline ends. This CDR3 is built from 15 residues. Germline V gene lookup returns CDR1 ENHRY and CDR2 SYGVKD. Written as DNA, the CDR3 is TGTGCCATCAGTGAGAATTCAGGGTTGATTAATGAGCAGTTCTTC. It is translated as CAISENSGLINEQFF.

V usage is TRBV7-6 and J usage is TRBJ2-3; tentatively, D is TRBD2 (6 bases). Between the trimmed V and J ends, which lost 3 bases and 1 base, there was a span of 8 bases. The CDR3 extends over 14 amino acids. Per germline, CDR1 SGHVS and CDR2 FNYEAQ. CDR3 protein: CASSFPGGTDTQYF. The CDR3, as DNA: TGTGCCAGCAGCTTCCCGGGGGGCACAGATACGCAGTATTTT.

As DNA, the CDR3 is TGTGCCAGCAGCTCCCCCGGGGTCGGGGAGCTGTTTTTT. Translating gives CASSSPGVGELFF. V is TRBV5-4 and J is TRBJ2-2, with a possible D match to TRBD2 (5 bases). The CDR3 totals 13 residues. V was pared by 3 bases and J by 7 bases, with 10 bases between. The V gene's germline CDR1 is SGHNT and CDR2 YYREEE (reference sequence).

The CDR3 coding sequence is TGTGCCAGCAGCTTGGGGGGGAAGAACTATGGCTACACCTTC. It translates to CASSLGGKNYGYTF. This chain uses TRBV13 with TRBJ1-2; D may be TRBD1 (5 bases). This CDR3 comprises 14 residues. V was pared by 3 bases and J by 2 bases, with 10 bases between. Germline-derived CDR1 and CDR2 are PRHDT and FYEKMQ (reference sequence).

This chain joins TRBV19 and TRBJ1-4, with 8 nucleotides matching TRBD1. The CDR3 runs 14 residues. Germline values: CDR1 LNHDA, CDR2 SQIVND (reference sequence). V gave up 7 bases and J gave up 3 bases; unmatched junction bases: 4. The CDR3 loop reads CASNTGGANEKLFF. The CDR3 nucleotides are TGTGCCAGTAATACAGGGGGGGCTAATGAAAAACTGTTTTTT.

The rearrangement links TRBV7-9 to TRBJ2-7; D uncertain. This CDR3 region has 12 residues. Germline-derived CDR1 and CDR2 are SEHNR and FQNEAQ (reference sequence). V was cut by 5 bases and J by 3 bases, with 8 bases left in between. In DNA form, the CDR3 reads TGTGCCAGCAGCCCCGAATACTACGAGCAGTACTTC. Protein: CASSPEYYEQYF.

The chain couples TRBV5-1 to TRBJ1-2, with D perhaps TRBD1 (5 bases). The CDR3 covers 13 residues. The V end lost 0 bases, the J end lost 7 bases, and 10 bases lay between the germline ends. Germline CDR1 SGHRS, CDR2 YFSETQ. The CDR3 region is CASSLAGQGGYTF. The CDR3 nucleotides are TGCGCCAGCAGCTTGGCGGGGCAGGGTGGCTACACCTTC.

The CDR3 coding sequence is TGTGCCAGTAGTATCCTCGGTGAATCACCCCTCCACTTT. This gives the protein CASSILGESPLHF. This rearrangement joins TRBV19 to TRBJ1-6; D is unclear. The CDR3 has 13 residues. V lost 3 bases, J lost 10 bases, and 10 bases lay in between. Germline-derived CDR1 and CDR2 are LNHDA and SQIVND (reference sequence).

The gene calls are TRBV7-8 and TRBJ1-1; D remains unclear. V lost 1 base to trimming and J lost 5 bases, with 5 bases between them. CDR1 and CDR2 (germline): SGHVS, FQNEAQ. CDR3 length: 12 residues. The CDR3, as DNA: TGTGCCAGCAGCTTAGAGCGGACTGAAGCTTTCTTT. It translates to CASSLERTEAFF.

The rearrangement joins TRBV21-1 to TRBJ2-1; TRBD2, the D gene given by the table, was not confirmed from the DNA. TRBV21-1 is a documented pseudogene. The CDR3 length is 17 residues. This chain's CDR3 is CASSNRGGPRSYNEQFF. The CDR3 coding sequence is TGTGCCAGCAGCAACAGGGGAGGGCCTCGCTCCTACAATGAGCAGTTCTTC.

The J gene is TRBJ2-2, the V gene TRBV5-4; 7 bases are shared with TRBD2. The V gene end was trimmed by 2 bases and the J gene end by 1 base; junction bases not matched to a gene: 2. Per the germline V gene, CDR1 is SGHNT and CDR2 is YYREEE (reference sequence). The CDR3 loop spans 15 amino acids. The CDR3 sequence is CASSFGLENTGELFF. The DNA for the CDR3 is TGTGCCAGCAGCTTCGGACTAGAGAACACCGGGGAGCTGTTTTTT. Looking up the rest from reference TRBV5-4 and TRBJ2-2 gives the full variable domain: ETGVTQSPTHLIKTRGQQVTLRCSSQSGHNTVSWYQQALGQGPQFIFQYYREEENGRGNFPPRFSGLQFPNYSSELNVNALELDDSALYLCASSFGLENTGELFFGEGSRLTVL.

This chain links TRBV30 with TRBJ1-5; no clear D. The germline gives CDR1 GTSNPN, CDR2 SVGIG (reference sequence). The ends were cut back, 5 bases at V and 0 bases at J, with 5 bases in the middle. The length of the CDR3 is 12 residues. In DNA form, the CDR3 reads TGTGCCTGGTCTGATAGCAATCAGCCCCAGCATTTT. Protein sequence: CAWSDSNQPQHF.

This clone was seen a few times. The CDR3 nucleotides read TGCGCCAGCAGCCTGGGGGGCCAAATTAACTATGGCTACACCTTC. It translates to CASSLGGQINYGYTF. The V and J genes are TRBV10-2 and TRBJ1-2; D might be TRBD1 (6 bases). Trimming removed 6 bases from V and 1 base from J, with 15 bases in between. The CDR3 has 15 residues. CDR1 and CDR2 from the germline V gene are WSHSY and SAAADI.

The chain carries TRBV6-5 and TRBJ1-5; possibly TRBD1 for D (5 bases). V was pared by 0 bases and J by 2 bases, with 5 bases between. The germline V gene encodes CDR1 MNHEY and CDR2 SVGAGI. CDR3 length: 14 amino acids. The CDR3 region has the DNA TGTGCCAGCAGTTACTCAGGGGGCAATCAGCCCCAGCATTTT. Amino acid sequence: CASSYSGGNQPQHF.

The chain recombines TRBV5-4 with TRBJ2-2, with 11 nucleotides matching TRBD1. Trimming at V came to 5 bases and at J to 1 base, leaving 1 base not matched to a gene. The CDR3 covers 15 residues. Germline assignment: CDR1 SGHNT and CDR2 YYREEE (reference sequence). CDR3 DNA: TGTGCCAGCAGTGGGACAGGGGGGAACACCGGGGAGCTGTTTTTT. Residues: CASSGTGGNTGELFF. The complete variable domain, with remaining parts taken from reference TRBV5-4 and TRBJ2-2, reads ETGVTQSPTHLIKTRGQQVTLRCSSQSGHNTVSWYQQALGQGPQFIFQYYREEENGRGNFPPRFSGLQFPNYSSELNVNALELDDSALYLCASSGTGGNTGELFFGEGSRLTVL.

The V call is TRBV9, the J call TRBJ1-5; D not resolved. Germline V gene sequence: CDR1 SGDLS, CDR2 YYNGEE. V was cut by 1 base and J by 0 bases, with 5 bases left in between. The CDR3 sequence is 14 residues long. DNA of the CDR3: TGTGCCAGCAGCGTAACCGATAGCAATCAGCCCCAGCATTTT. This gives the protein CASSVTDSNQPQHF.

This chain uses TRBV4-3 with TRBJ2-3, with 12 bases matching TRBD2. This CDR3 is built from 18 residues. The ends lost 0 bases at V and 0 bases at J; junction bases unmatched: 4. From germline, CDR1 is LGHNA and CDR2 YSLEER. CDR3 sequence (DNA): TGCGCCAGCAGCCAAGAGGGACTAGCGGGTTTTAGCACAGATACGCAGTATTTT. Translation gives CASSQEGLAGFSTDTQYF.

This chain uses TRBV19 with TRBJ1-1, with a weak D call TRBD1 (5 bases). The CDR3 consists of 12 residues. Germline V gene data show CDR1 as LNHDA and CDR2 as SQIVND (reference sequence). The ends were cut back, 4 bases at V and 8 bases at J, with 11 bases in the middle. The CDR3 nucleotides read TGTGCCAGTAGTAGGGGCCGACAGGAAGCTTTCTTT. Protein sequence: CASSRGRQEAFF.

This clone appeared a single time. This chain links TRBV27 with TRBJ1-1; weak D call: TRBD1 (5 bases). The CDR3 has 14 residues. The germline V gene has CDR1 MNHEY and CDR2 SMNVEV (reference sequence). V dropped 8 bases and J dropped 5 bases, with 18 bases sitting between them. CDR3 DNA sequence: TGTGCCAGCCACTCTCGCAGGGTTCGAACTGAAGCTTTCTTT. Residues: CASHSRRVRTEAFF.

The chain couples TRBV11-1 to TRBJ2-1, with TRBD2 identical over 8 bases. V shed 5 bases and J 0 bases; nucleotides not matched to a gene: 6. CDR1 and CDR2 (germline): SGHAT, FQDESV (reference sequence). The CDR3 is 16 amino acids. In DNA, the CDR3 is TGTGCCAGCAGCAGTCCGGGGGGGGTCTCCTACAATGAGCAGTTCTTC. Translation gives CASSSPGGVSYNEQFF.

This clone occurred a few times. The J gene is TRBJ2-1, the V gene TRBV4-1, with a weak D call TRBD1 (6 bases). Trimming pared 1 base from V and 4 bases from J, leaving 11 bases between. The CDR3 runs 15 residues. In germline, CDR1 is MGHRA, CDR2 YSYEKL. The CDR3 reads CASSQALTGYNEQFF. Here the CDR3 DNA reads TGCGCCAGCAGCCAAGCTCTGACAGGATACAATGAGCAGTTCTTC.